Listed below are T cell receptor beta chains from one sample, sequenced in a study of blood T cell repertoires in COVID-19. Sequencing used immunoSEQ multiplex PCR; TCRdb keeps in-frame clones, though not all of them. The sample records approximately 88,000 clones, roughly 84% being singletons. Sequencing was performed on peripheral blood. The receptors stem from an older woman with acute or convalescent COVID-19. Both conserved end residues are trimmed from each CDR3. The order of the fields is V gene, J gene, CDR3 protein.

TRBV29-1	TRBJ1-1	SVVEGRNTEAF
TRBV5-4	TRBJ2-5	ASSLGQGQETQY
TRBV7-2	TRBJ1-1	ASSLVPGGIAEAF
TRBV28	TRBJ2-1	ASSYTGGAYNEQF
TRBV10-2	TRBJ2-3	ASSVGGADTQY
TRBV11-3	TRBJ2-3	ASSGRTGFADTQY
TRBV5-6	TRBJ1-1	ASSLGLHRRGTEAF
TRBV7-2	TRBJ1-1	ASSLSTMNTEAF
TRBV29-1	TRBJ2-1	SVLPPGQAYNEQF
TRBV19	TRBJ2-1	ASTDGLAGRAYNEQF
TRBV5-1	TRBJ1-6	ASRANINSPLH
TRBV18	TRBJ2-2	ASSPGLAGGRNTGELF
TRBV6-5	TRBJ1-2	ASSYSGTGIFGYT
TRBV7-2	TRBJ2-2	ASSSQGLAGTGELF
TRBV4-2	TRBJ1-2	ASSQDLVTPTYGYT
TRBV5-4	TRBJ2-2	ASSRRLAANTGELF
TRBV5-1	TRBJ2-1	ASRSGTSGGVNEQF
TRBV19	TRBJ2-1	ASSIKEGHEQF
TRBV7-9	TRBJ2-3	ASSLSGRADTQY
TRBV7-8	TRBJ1-1	ASSPGAEAF
TRBV12-5	TRBJ1-1	ASGLVTGGGTEAF
TRBV7-9	TRBJ1-1	ASSLAPRWGHTEAF
TRBV5-8	TRBJ2-4	ASSLFGRLAKNIQY
TRBV6-1	TRBJ1-2	ASRESTQGQANYGYT
TRBV7-9	TRBJ1-6	ASSLITYNSPLH
TRBV5-1	TRBJ1-2	ASSLEAGPNYGYT
TRBV6-5	TRBJ1-2	ASSYEEGGAFGYT
TRBV7-8	TRBJ2-3	ASTLGTDTQY